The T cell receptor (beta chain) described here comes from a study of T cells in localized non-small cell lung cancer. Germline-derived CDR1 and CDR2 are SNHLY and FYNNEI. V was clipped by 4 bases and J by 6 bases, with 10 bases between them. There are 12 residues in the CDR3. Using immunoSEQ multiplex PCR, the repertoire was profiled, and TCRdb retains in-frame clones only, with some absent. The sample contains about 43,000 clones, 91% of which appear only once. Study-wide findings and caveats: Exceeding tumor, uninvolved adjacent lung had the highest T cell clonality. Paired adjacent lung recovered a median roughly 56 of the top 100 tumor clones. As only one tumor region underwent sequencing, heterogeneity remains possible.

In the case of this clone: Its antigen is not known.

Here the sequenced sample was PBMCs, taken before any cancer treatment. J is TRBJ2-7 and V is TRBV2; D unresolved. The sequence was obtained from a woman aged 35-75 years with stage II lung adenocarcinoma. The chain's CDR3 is CASSAEGSEQYF. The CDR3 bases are TGTGCCAGCAGTGCAGAAGGGTCCGAGCAGTACTTC.